Listed here are 11 T cell receptor beta chains from one sample, sequenced in a study of TIL therapy for anti-PD-1-resistant metastatic lung cancer. The immunoSEQ assay was v3. Data came from immunoSEQ multiplex PCR; TCRdb stores just in-frame clones and leaves some out. The data show about 57,000 clones, with approximately 79% seen just once and 4% to 6% held by the top ten. Time point meaning: pre-treatment sample, taken before nivolumab and TIL therapy. The specimen was blood, collected at baseline. Receptors were obtained from a woman between 30 and 80 years old with non-small cell lung cancer.

This chain links TRBV6-6 with TRBJ2-7, with a weak D call TRBD2 (7 bases). CDR3 length equals 14 residues. CDR1 MNHNY and CDR2 SVGAGI come from the germline V gene (reference sequence). Between the trimmed V and J ends, which lost 6 bases and 6 bases, there was a span of 18 bases. CDR3 coding DNA: TGTGCCAGCAGGGGCGGGGGCCCCCTAGGCGAGCAGTACTTC. Its protein is CASRGGGPLGEQYF.

The V gene is TRBV19, the J gene TRBJ1-1; TRBD1 matches 9 bases. V was clipped by 4 bases and J by 3 bases; unmatched bases: 6. Per germline, CDR1 LNHDA and CDR2 SQIVND (reference sequence). The CDR3 totals 15 residues. DNA for the CDR3: TGTGCCAGTAGTAGCTACAGGGGGCGAGACACTGAAGCTTTCTTT. As protein: CASSSYRGRDTEAFF.

The chain has TRBV4-1 and TRBJ2-3; D not certain. V shed 4 bases and J shed 5 bases, with 10 bases lying between them. The CDR3 sequence is 13 residues long. Germline CDR1 is MGHRA and CDR2 is YSYEKL. For the CDR3, the DNA is TGCGCCAGCAGCCCCGAACCGGGAGATACGCAGTATTTT. Translated, it gives CASSPEPGDTQYF.

The rearrangement joins TRBV5-1 to TRBJ2-7; perhaps D is TRBD1 or TRBD2 (5 bases each). Germline assignment: CDR1 SGHRS and CDR2 YFSETQ. The CDR3 spans 14 residues. The ends were cut back, 6 bases at V and 0 bases at J, with 13 bases in the middle. The CDR3 nucleotides are TGCGCCAGCATTCCGGGACCGAGCTCCTACGAGCAGTACTTC. Translation gives CASIPGPSSYEQYF.

This CDR3 reads CASSLPVGDNQPQHF. In nucleotides, the CDR3 is TGTGCCAGCAGCTTACCGGTGGGGGACAATCAGCCCCAGCATTTT. The V and J genes are TRBV7-8 and TRBJ1-5; D might be TRBD1 (5 bases). The CDR3 contains 15 residues. Germline CDR1 reads SGHVS; CDR2 reads FQNEAQ. V was clipped by 2 bases and J by 3 bases, with 11 bases between them.

The chain recombines TRBV28 with TRBJ1-5; D not certain. CDR3 size: 13 residues. Germline CDR1 is MDHEN and CDR2 is SYDVKM. Trimming left V 2 bases short and J 4 bases short, with 6 bases between. CDR3 in amino acids: CASSLRRNQPQHF. CDR3 nucleotide sequence: TGTGCCAGCAGTTTAAGACGGAATCAGCCCCAGCATTTT. The full variable domain, rest sourced from reference TRBV28 and TRBJ1-5, is DVKVTQSSRYLVKRTGEKVFLECVQDMDHENMFWYRQDPGLGLRLIYFSYDVKMKEKGDIPEGYSVSREKKERFSLILESASTNQTSMYLCASSLRRNQPQHFGDGTRLSIL.

This clone has just a few counts. This chain links TRBV30 with TRBJ1-2; 7 bases are shared with TRBD1. V lost 0 bases to trimming and J lost 7 bases; unmatched junction nucleotides: 2. The CDR3 extends over 12 amino acids. CDR1 is GTSNPN and CDR2 is SVGIG in the germline V gene (reference sequence). The CDR3 region is CAWSVNRGGYTF. Here the CDR3 DNA reads TGTGCCTGGAGTGTTAACAGGGGTGGCTACACCTTC.

The chain couples TRBV7-8 to TRBJ1-5; D gene uncertain. The CDR3 runs 12 residues. Germline lookup yields CDR1 SGHVS and CDR2 FQNEAQ. V was pared by 5 bases and J by 5 bases, with 7 bases between. The CDR3 loop reads CASSPRDQPQHF. CDR3 in DNA: TGTGCCAGCAGCCCGAGGGATCAGCCCCAGCATTTT.

V gene TRBV18 combines with J gene TRBJ2-5; D call uncertain. The V and J ends lost 5 bases and 2 bases respectively, with 3 bases between them. The CDR3 has 11 residues. In germline, CDR1 is KGHSH, CDR2 LQKENI. The DNA of the CDR3 is TGTGCCAGCTCATTACAAGAGACCCAGTACTTC. It encodes CASSLQETQYF. The whole variable domain, filled in from reference TRBV18 and TRBJ2-5, reads NAGVMQNPRHLVRRRGQEARLRCSPMKGHSHVYWYRQLPEEGLKFMVYLQKENIIDESGMPKERFSAEFPKEGPSILRIQQVVRGDSAAYFCASSLQETQYFGPGTRLLVL.

This clone appeared a few times. The V and J genes are TRBV4-1 and TRBJ1-6; D gene ambiguous. The CDR3 is 17 amino acids. With 2 bases removed from V and 6 bases from J, the gap between germline ends came to 17 bases. Germline CDR1 and CDR2: MGHRA and YSYEKL. CDR3 coding DNA: TGCGCCAGCAGCCAATATGTTCGAGGCCAGCGTAATTCACCCCTCCACTTT. Translation: CASSQYVRGQRNSPLHF.

The V and J genes are TRBV28 and TRBJ2-7, with D perhaps TRBD1 (5 bases). Trimming took 7 bases from V and 1 from J, leaving 14 bases between them. The CDR3 length is 14 residues. Germline loops: CDR1 MDHEN, CDR2 SYDVKM. DNA of the CDR3: TGTGCCAGCACCCTGGGCCAGGGTTCCTACGAGCAGTACTTC. Its protein product is CASTLGQGSYEQYF. The full variable domain, with the rest looked up from reference TRBV28 and TRBJ2-7, is DVKVTQSSRYLVKRTGEKVFLECVQDMDHENMFWYRQDPGLGLRLIYFSYDVKMKEKGDIPEGYSVSREKKERFSLILESASTNQTSMYLCASTLGQGSYEQYFGPGTRLTVT.